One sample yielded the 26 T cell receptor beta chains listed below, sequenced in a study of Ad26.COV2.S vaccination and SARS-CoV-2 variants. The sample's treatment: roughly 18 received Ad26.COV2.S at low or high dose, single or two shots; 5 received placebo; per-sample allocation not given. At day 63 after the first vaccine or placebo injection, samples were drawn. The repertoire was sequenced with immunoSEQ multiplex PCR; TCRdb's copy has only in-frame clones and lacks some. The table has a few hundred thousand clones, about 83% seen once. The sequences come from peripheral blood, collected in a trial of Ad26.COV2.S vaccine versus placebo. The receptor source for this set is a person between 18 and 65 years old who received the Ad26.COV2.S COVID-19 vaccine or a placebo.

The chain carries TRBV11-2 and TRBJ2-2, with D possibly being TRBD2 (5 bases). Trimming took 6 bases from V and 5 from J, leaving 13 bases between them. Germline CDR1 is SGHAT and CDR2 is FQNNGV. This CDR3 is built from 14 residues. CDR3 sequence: CASRSASSTGELFF. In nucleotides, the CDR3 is TGTGCCAGCAGATCGGCTAGCTCAACCGGGGAGCTGTTTTTT.

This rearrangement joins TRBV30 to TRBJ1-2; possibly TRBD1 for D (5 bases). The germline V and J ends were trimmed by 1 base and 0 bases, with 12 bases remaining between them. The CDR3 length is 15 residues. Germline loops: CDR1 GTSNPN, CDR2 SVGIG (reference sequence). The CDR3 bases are TGTGCCTGGAGTGGACAGTGGCCCGCTAACTATGGCTACACCTTC. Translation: CAWSGQWPANYGYTF.

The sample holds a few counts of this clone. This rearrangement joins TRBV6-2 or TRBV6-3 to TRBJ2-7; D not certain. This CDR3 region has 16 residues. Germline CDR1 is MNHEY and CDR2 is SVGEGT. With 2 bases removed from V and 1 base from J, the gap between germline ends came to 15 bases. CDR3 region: CASSYRRGKVSYEQYF. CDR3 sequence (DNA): TGTGCCAGCAGTTACCGCCGAGGAAAGGTATCCTACGAGCAGTACTTC.

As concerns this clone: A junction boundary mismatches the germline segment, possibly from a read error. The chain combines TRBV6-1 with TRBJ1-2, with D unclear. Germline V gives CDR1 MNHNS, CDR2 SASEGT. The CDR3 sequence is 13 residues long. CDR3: CASGDLNSYGYTF. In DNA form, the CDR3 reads TGTGCCAGCGGTGACCTTAATAGCTATGGCTACACCTTC.

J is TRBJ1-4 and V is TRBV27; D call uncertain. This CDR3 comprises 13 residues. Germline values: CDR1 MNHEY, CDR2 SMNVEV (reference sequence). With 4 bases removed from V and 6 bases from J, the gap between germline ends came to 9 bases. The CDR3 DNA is TGTGCCAGCAGTTGGATCTGGGATGAAAAACTGTTTTTT. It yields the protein CASSWIWDEKLFF.

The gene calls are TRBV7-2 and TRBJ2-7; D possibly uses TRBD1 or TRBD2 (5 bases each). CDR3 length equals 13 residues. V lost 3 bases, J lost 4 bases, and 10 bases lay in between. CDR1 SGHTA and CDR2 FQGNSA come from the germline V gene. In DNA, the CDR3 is TGTGCCAGCAGCTTGCAGGGCGGGTACGAGCAGTACTTC. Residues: CASSLQGGYEQYF.

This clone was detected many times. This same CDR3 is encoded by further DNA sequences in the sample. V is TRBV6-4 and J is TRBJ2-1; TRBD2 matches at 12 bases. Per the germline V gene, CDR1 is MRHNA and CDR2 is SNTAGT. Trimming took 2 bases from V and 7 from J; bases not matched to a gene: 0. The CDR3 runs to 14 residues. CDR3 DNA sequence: TGTGCCAGCAGTGACGGGACTAGCGGGAATGAGCAGTTCTTC. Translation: CASSDGTSGNEQFF.

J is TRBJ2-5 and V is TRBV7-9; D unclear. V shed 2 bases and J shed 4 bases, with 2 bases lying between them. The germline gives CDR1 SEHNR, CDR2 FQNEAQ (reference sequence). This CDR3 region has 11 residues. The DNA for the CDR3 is TGTGCCAGCAGCTTATCAGAGACCCAGTACTTC. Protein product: CASSLSETQYF.

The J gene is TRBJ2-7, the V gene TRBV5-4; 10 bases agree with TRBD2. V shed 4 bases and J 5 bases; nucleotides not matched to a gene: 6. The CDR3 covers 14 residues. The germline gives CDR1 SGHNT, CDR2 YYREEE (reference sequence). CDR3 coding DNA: TGTGCCAGCAGCCCCGGGACTAGCGTCCACGAGCAGTACTTC. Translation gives CASSPGTSVHEQYF.

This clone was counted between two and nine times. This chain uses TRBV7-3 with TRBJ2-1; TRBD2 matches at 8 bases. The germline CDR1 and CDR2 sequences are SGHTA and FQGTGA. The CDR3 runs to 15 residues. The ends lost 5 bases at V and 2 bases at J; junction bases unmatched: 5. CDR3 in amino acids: CASSPGLDPYNEQFF. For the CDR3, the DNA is TGTGCCAGCAGCCCGGGACTAGACCCCTACAATGAGCAGTTCTTC.

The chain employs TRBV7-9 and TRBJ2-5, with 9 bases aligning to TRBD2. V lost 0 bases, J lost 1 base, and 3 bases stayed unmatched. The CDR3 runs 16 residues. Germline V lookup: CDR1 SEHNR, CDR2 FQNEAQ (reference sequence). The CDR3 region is CASSLAVGLAQETQYF. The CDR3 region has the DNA TGTGCCAGCAGCTTAGCGGTGGGACTAGCCCAAGAGACCCAGTACTTC.

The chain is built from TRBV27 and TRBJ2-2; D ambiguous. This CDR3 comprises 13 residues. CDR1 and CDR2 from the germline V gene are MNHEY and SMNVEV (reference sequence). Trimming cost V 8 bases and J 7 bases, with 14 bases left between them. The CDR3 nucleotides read TGTGCCAGCCGCCTAATGGACGGCGGGGAGCTGTTTTTT. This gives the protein CASRLMDGGELFF.

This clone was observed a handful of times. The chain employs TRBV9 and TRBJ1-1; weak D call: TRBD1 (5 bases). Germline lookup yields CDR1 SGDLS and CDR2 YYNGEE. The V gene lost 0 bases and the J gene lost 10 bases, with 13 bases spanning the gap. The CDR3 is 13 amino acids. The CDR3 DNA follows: TGTGCCAGCAGCGTAGACAGCGCAGGGCCAGCTTTCTTT. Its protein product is CASSVDSAGPAFF.

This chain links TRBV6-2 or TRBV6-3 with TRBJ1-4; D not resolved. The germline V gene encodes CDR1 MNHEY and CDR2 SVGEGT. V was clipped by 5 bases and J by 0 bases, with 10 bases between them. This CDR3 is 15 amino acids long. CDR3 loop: CASSTYFSTNEKLFF. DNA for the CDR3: TGTGCCAGCAGTACCTATTTCTCAACTAATGAAAAACTGTTTTTT.

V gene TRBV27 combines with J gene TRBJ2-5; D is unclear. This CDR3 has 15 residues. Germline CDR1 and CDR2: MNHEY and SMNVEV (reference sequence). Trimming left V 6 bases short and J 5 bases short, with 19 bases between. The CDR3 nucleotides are TGTGCCAGCAGGCTTACAACACGACTGGGGGAGACCCAGTACTTC. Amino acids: CASRLTTRLGETQYF.

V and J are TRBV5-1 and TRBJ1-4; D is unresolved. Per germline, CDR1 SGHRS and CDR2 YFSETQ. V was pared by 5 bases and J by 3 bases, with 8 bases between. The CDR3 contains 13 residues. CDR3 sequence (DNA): TGCGCCAGCAGTGGGCTGGCTAATGAAAAACTGTTTTTT. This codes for CASSGLANEKLFF.

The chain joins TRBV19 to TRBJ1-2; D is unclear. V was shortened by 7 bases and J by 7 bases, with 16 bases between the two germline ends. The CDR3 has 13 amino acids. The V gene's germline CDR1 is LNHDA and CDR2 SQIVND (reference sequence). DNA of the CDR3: TGTGCCAGTACCGGGCCTTCCGTTGGTGGCTACACCTTC. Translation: CASTGPSVGGYTF.

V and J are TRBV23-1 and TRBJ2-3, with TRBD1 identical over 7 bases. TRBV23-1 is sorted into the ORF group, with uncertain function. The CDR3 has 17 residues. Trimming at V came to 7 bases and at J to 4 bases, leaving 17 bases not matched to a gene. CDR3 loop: CASTLDVDRVAPDTQYF. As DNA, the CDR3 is TGCGCCAGCACTCTTGACGTAGACAGGGTTGCCCCAGATACGCAGTATTTT.

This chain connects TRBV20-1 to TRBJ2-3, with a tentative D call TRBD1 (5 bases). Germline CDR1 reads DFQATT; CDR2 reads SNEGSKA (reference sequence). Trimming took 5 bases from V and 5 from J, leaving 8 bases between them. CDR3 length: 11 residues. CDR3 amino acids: CSAPQGDTQYF. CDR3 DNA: TGCAGTGCTCCCCAGGGAGATACGCAGTATTTT.

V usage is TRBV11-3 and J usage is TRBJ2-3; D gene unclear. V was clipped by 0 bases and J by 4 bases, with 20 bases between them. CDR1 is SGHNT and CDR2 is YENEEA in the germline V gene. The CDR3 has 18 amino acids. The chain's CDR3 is CASSLEAVRLSPADTQYF. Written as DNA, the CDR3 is TGTGCCAGCAGCTTAGAAGCTGTGAGACTTTCCCCCGCAGATACGCAGTATTTT.

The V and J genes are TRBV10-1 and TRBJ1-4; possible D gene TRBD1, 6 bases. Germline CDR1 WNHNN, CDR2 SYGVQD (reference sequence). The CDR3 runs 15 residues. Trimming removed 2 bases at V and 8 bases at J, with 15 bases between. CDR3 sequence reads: CASSENRGKEEKLFF. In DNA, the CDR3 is TGCGCCAGCAGTGAGAATAGGGGGAAAGAAGAAAAACTGTTTTTT.

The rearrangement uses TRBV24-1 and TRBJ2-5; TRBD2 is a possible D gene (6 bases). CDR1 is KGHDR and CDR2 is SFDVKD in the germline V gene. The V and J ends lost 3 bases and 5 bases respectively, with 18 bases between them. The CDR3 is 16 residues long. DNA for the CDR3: TGTGCCACCAGTGATCTCACACCCGGAGGGACGGAGACCCAGTACTTC. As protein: CATSDLTPGGTETQYF.

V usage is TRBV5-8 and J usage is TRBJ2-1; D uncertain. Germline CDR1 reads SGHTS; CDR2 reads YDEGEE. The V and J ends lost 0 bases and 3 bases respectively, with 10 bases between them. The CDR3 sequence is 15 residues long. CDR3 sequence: CASSLAWGYYNEQFF. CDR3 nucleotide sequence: TGTGCCAGCAGCTTGGCCTGGGGTTACTACAATGAGCAGTTCTTC.

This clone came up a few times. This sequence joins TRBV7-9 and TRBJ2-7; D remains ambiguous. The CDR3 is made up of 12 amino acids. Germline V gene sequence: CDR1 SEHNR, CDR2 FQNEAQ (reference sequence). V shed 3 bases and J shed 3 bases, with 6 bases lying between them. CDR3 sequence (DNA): TGTGCCAGCAGCTTTCTCAGCTACGAGCAGTACTTC. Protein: CASSFLSYEQYF. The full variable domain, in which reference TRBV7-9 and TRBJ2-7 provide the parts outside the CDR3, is DTGVSQNPRHKITKRGQNVTFRCDPISEHNRLYWYRQTLGQGPEFLTYFQNEAQLEKSRLLSDRFSAERPKGSFSTLEIQRTEQGDSAMYLCASSFLSYEQYFGPGTRLTVT.

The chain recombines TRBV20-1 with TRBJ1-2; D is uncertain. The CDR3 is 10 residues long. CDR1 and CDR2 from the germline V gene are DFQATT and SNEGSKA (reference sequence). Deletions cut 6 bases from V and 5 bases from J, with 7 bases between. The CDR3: CSAGKYGYTF. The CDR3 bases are TGCAGTGCGGGGAAATATGGCTACACCTTC.

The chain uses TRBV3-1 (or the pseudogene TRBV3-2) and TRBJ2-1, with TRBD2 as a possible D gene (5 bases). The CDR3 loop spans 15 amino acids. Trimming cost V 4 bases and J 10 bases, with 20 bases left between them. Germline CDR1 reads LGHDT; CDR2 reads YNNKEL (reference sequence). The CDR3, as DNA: TGTGCCAGCAGCCCTAGATCCAGCGGCTCCAGGGAGCAGTTCTTC. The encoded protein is CASSPRSSGSREQFF.